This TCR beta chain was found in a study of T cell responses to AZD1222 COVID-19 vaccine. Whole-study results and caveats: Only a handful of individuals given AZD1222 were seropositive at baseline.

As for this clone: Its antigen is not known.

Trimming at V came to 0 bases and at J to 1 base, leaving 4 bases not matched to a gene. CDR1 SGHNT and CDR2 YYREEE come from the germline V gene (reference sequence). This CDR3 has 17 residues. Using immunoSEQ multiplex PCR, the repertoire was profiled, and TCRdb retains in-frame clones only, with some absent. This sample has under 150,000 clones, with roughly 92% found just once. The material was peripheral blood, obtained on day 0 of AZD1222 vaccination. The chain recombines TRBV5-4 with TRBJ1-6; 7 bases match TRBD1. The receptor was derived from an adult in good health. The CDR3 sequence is CASSLGTGRSYNSPLHF. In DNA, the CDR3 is TGTGCCAGCAGCTTGGGGACAGGAAGGTCCTATAATTCACCCCTCCACTTT.